Presented here are 27 T cell receptor beta chains from one specimen sequenced in a study of blood T cell repertoires in COVID-19. Sequencing was performed with immunoSEQ multiplex PCR; in TCRdb, only in-frame clones are kept and a portion is missing. The repertoire holds roughly 250,000 clones, around nine tenths seen once, with 1.9% in the top ten. The source material was PBMCs or T cells enriched from blood (not recorded which). These receptors originate from a young woman who had recovered from COVID-19.

The chain has TRBV6-1 and TRBJ1-6; D gene unclear. The V end was cut by 4 bases, the J end by 8 bases, with 27 bases between. CDR1 and CDR2 from the germline V gene are MNHNS and SASEGT. This CDR3 contains 19 residues. CDR3 nucleotides: TGTGCCAGCAGTGGACGGGAGAGGGTATGGGCAGATAGAGATTCACCCCTCCACTTT. Its translation is CASSGRERVWADRDSPLHF.

The chain links TRBV28 to TRBJ2-2, with 7 bases that match TRBD1. The CDR3 runs 15 residues. Germline-derived CDR1 and CDR2 are MDHEN and SYDVKM. V shed 7 bases and J 4 bases; nucleotides not matched to a gene: 9. The CDR3 region has the DNA TGTGCCAGCACCCCCCCCAGGGGGTCCACCGGGGAGCTGTTTTTT. Protein product: CASTPPRGSTGELFF.

The chain recombines TRBV15 with TRBJ1-2; D gene uncertain. V lost 5 bases, J lost 4 bases, and 8 bases lay in between. CDR1 is LNHNV and CDR2 is YYDKDF in the germline V gene (reference sequence). The CDR3 covers 12 residues. Here the CDR3 DNA reads TGTGCCACCAGCCGTAACGGCTATGGCTACACCTTC. Translation: CATSRNGYGYTF. Full variable domain (rest looked up from reference TRBV15 and TRBJ1-2): DAMVIQNPRYQVTQFGKPVTLSCSQTLNHNVMYWYQQKSSQAPKLLFHYYDKDFNNEADTPDNFQSRRPNTSFCFLDIRSPGLGDTAMYLCATSRNGYGYTFGSGTRLTVV.

This clone was seen a handful of times. The J gene is TRBJ2-3, the V gene TRBV19; a weak D match, TRBD1 (6 bases). Germline V gene lookup returns CDR1 LNHDA and CDR2 SQIVND (reference sequence). The CDR3 is 17 residues long. V was pared by 5 bases and J by 2 bases, with 20 bases between. The DNA for the CDR3 is TGTGCCAGTAGTGGAGCAACGGGACACCCATCCACAGATACGCAGTATTTT. Translation: CASSGATGHPSTDTQYF.

The genes are TRBV5-8 and TRBJ2-3; unclear D gene. The V and J ends lost 0 bases and 0 bases respectively, with 8 bases between them. Germline values: CDR1 SGHTS, CDR2 YDEGEE. The CDR3 is made up of 15 amino acids. CDR3 nucleotide sequence: TGTGCCAGCAGCTTGGCGAGTGCTAGCACAGATACGCAGTATTTT. It translates to CASSLASASTDTQYF.

The V and J genes are TRBV10-3 and TRBJ2-2; D is perhaps TRBD2 (6 bases). V gave up 10 bases and J gave up 7 bases, with 22 bases separating them. Looked up from germline, CDR1 is ENHRY and CDR2 is SYGVKD. There are 15 residues in the CDR3. The CDR3 DNA reads as TGTGCCAGCTTCCGCGGGGCCCCGACGGGCGGGGAGCTGTTTTTT. Its translation: CASFRGAPTGGELFF.

This chain links TRBV7-6 with TRBJ2-3; 9 nucleotides agree with TRBD2. The CDR3 runs 15 residues. V was clipped by 3 bases and J by 8 bases; unmatched bases: 9. Germline assignment: CDR1 SGHVS and CDR2 FNYEAQ. This CDR3 is CASSFASGMLGTQYF. The CDR3 DNA sequence: TGTGCCAGCAGCTTCGCTAGCGGGATGTTGGGTACGCAGTATTTT. Together with reference TRBV7-6 and TRBJ2-3, the CDR3 gives the full variable domain: GAGVSQSPRYKVTKRGQDVALRCDPISGHVSLYWYRQALGQGPEFLTYFNYEAQQDKSGLPNDRFSAERPEGSISTLTIQRTEQRDSAMYRCASSFASGMLGTQYFGPGTRLTVL.

The DNA for the CDR3 is TGTGCCAGCAGCTTCGGGGGGCGGGTCGGCGAGCAGTACTTC. Its translation is CASSFGGRVGEQYF. The V call is TRBV5-6, the J call TRBJ2-7; a possible D gene is TRBD2 (7 bases). The CDR3 consists of 14 residues. V was cut by 2 bases and J by 6 bases, with 15 bases left in between. CDR1 and CDR2 (germline): SGHDT, YYEEEE.

The rearrangement uses TRBV5-1 and TRBJ2-2; D perhaps matches TRBD1 (5 bases). CDR1 is SGHRS, CDR2 YFSETQ, per germline. The CDR3 length is 14 residues. The ends were cut back, 4 bases at V and 6 bases at J, with 13 bases in the middle. CDR3 amino acids: CASSLLQGAGELFF. DNA for the CDR3: TGCGCCAGCAGCCTGTTGCAGGGTGCCGGGGAGCTGTTTTTT.

This chain links TRBV6-5 with TRBJ1-3; D gene ambiguous. The V and J ends lost 0 bases and 0 bases respectively, with 9 bases between them. This CDR3 has 16 amino acids. Germline V lookup: CDR1 MNHEY, CDR2 SVGAGI. The CDR3 is CASSYSRRYSGNTIYF. The CDR3 DNA is TGTGCCAGCAGTTACTCGAGGCGGTACTCTGGAAACACCATATATTTT.

The gene calls are TRBV11-1 and TRBJ1-1; D unresolved. Germline V lookup: CDR1 SGHAT, CDR2 FQDESV (reference sequence). The CDR3 runs to 13 residues. V was trimmed by 5 bases and J by 5 bases, leaving 12 bases between them. In nucleotides, the CDR3 is TGTGCCAGCAGCCGCCAAGTGCGGACTGAAGCTTTCTTT. Protein product: CASSRQVRTEAFF.

The J gene is TRBJ1-2, the V gene TRBV11-3; possibly TRBD1 for D (5 bases). From germline, CDR1 is SGHNT and CDR2 YENEEA. The ends were cut back, 5 bases at V and 5 bases at J, with 18 bases in the middle. This CDR3 region has 15 residues. CDR3 sequence reads: CASSATPGALYGYTF. As DNA, the CDR3 is TGTGCCAGCAGCGCCACCCCTGGGGCCCTATATGGCTACACCTTC.

The chain joins TRBV7-6 to TRBJ1-5; 8 nucleotides match TRBD1. The junction had 5 bases not matched to a gene; V was cut back by 5 bases and J by 2 bases. CDR1 SGHVS and CDR2 FNYEAQ come from the germline V gene. The CDR3 covers 15 residues. CDR3 DNA sequence: TGTGCCAGCAGCCTCGGGACAGGCCGCAATCAGCCCCAGCATTTT. As protein: CASSLGTGRNQPQHF.

The chain joins TRBV11-2 to TRBJ1-2; TRBD1 aligns across 8 bases. Germline trimming cut 4 bases from V and 3 bases from J; bases unmatched to any gene: 4. CDR1 and CDR2 (germline): SGHAT, FQNNGV. The CDR3 contains 14 residues. The CDR3 DNA reads TGTGCCAGCAGCTCTCGGACAGGGCACTATGGCTACACCTTC. It yields the protein CASSSRTGHYGYTF. Supplemented by reference TRBV11-2 and TRBJ1-2, the full variable domain reads EAGVAQSPRYKIIEKRQSVAFWCNPISGHATLYWYQQILGQGPKLLIQFQNNGVVDDSQLPKDRFSAERLKGVDSTLKIQPAKLEDSAVYLCASSSRTGHYGYTFGSGTRLTVV.

The rearrangement uses TRBV21-1 and TRBJ1-4. TRBV21-1 is labeled a pseudogene. This CDR3 is built from 15 residues. The CDR3 is CASSKPGILNEKLFF. The CDR3 DNA follows: TGTGCCAGCAGCAAACCCGGGATCCTAAATGAAAAACTGTTTTTT.

This chain connects TRBV18 to TRBJ2-1; 13 nucleotides align to TRBD2. The trim removed 0 bases at V and 1 base at J, leaving 6 bases unmatched. The CDR3 sequence is 19 residues long. Per the germline V gene, CDR1 is KGHSH and CDR2 is LQKENI. The chain's CDR3 is CASSPPGLAGKGSYNEQFF. For the CDR3, the DNA is TGTGCCAGCTCACCACCGGGACTAGCGGGAAAGGGGTCCTACAATGAGCAGTTCTTC. Combining the CDR3 with reference TRBV18 and TRBJ2-1 gives the whole variable domain NAGVMQNPRHLVRRRGQEARLRCSPMKGHSHVYWYRQLPEEGLKFMVYLQKENIIDESGMPKERFSAEFPKEGPSILRIQQVVRGDSAAYFCASSPPGLAGKGSYNEQFFGPGTRLTVL.

CDR3 sequence: CASSVDGGMGEQYF. The DNA for the CDR3 is TGTGCCAGCAGCGTAGATGGAGGGATGGGGGAGCAGTACTTC. V gene TRBV9 combines with J gene TRBJ2-7; a possible D gene is TRBD2 (6 bases). This CDR3 contains 14 residues. CDR1 and CDR2 (germline): SGDLS, YYNGEE. Trimming removed 0 bases at V and 7 bases at J, with 14 bases between.

This chain connects TRBV7-2 to TRBJ1-1, with D possibly TRBD1 on 6 matching bases. The length of the CDR3 is 12 residues. The ends were cut back, 3 bases at V and 7 bases at J, with 9 bases in the middle. Germline V gene lookup returns CDR1 SGHTA and CDR2 FQGNSA. Here the CDR3 reads CASSFQGNEAFF. CDR3 sequence (DNA): TGTGCCAGCAGCTTCCAGGGGAATGAAGCTTTCTTT.

The chain couples TRBV25-1 to TRBJ1-2; possibly TRBD1 for D (6 bases). The germline V and J ends were trimmed by 4 bases and 3 bases, with 9 bases remaining between them. The germline CDR1 and CDR2 sequences are MGHDK and SYGVNS. This CDR3 is built from 13 residues. The CDR3 region has the DNA TGTGCCAGCAGTGGGGACAACTACTATGGCTACACCTTC. This sequence encodes CASSGDNYYGYTF.

V usage is TRBV4-1 and J usage is TRBJ1-1; TRBD1 might be the D (5 bases). This CDR3 has 15 amino acids. The germline V and J ends were trimmed by 1 base and 7 bases, with 16 bases remaining between them. Per germline, CDR1 MGHRA and CDR2 YSYEKL. The CDR3 reads CASSQGNRQRFEAFF. CDR3 in DNA: TGCGCCAGCAGCCAAGGTAATCGACAGCGCTTTGAAGCTTTCTTT.

The chain's CDR3 is CASSLTLGQAVYEQYF. CDR3 DNA sequence: TGCGCCAGCAGCCTAACCCTAGGACAGGCGGTATACGAGCAGTACTTC. The chain combines TRBV4-1 with TRBJ2-7, with TRBD1 matching 7 bases. J gave up 4 bases and V 4 bases, and 13 bases lay outside the gene matches. In germline, CDR1 is MGHRA, CDR2 YSYEKL. CDR3 length equals 16 residues.

The rearrangement links TRBV6-2 or TRBV6-3 to TRBJ1-1, with D perhaps matching TRBD1 (5 bases). V lost 2 bases and J lost 4, with 8 bases in between. CDR3 size: 13 residues. In germline, CDR1 is MNHEY, CDR2 SVGEGT. The CDR3 bases are TGTGCCAGCAGTTACCAGGGTGGCACTGAAGCTTTCTTT. Translating it yields CASSYQGGTEAFF.

The chain carries TRBV7-3 and TRBJ2-1; 10 nucleotides line up with TRBD2. CDR3 length equals 16 residues. Germline loops: CDR1 SGHTA, CDR2 FQGTGA. V shed 5 bases and J 5 bases; nucleotides not matched to a gene: 9. CDR3 nucleotides: TGTGCCAGCAGCCCTAATAGCGGGGGGACTCACAATGAGCAGTTCTTC. Amino acids: CASSPNSGGTHNEQFF.

The chain couples TRBV5-6 to TRBJ1-2, with 7 positions matching TRBD1. Germline V gives CDR1 SGHDT, CDR2 YYEEEE. V gave up 7 bases and J gave up 0 bases; unmatched junction bases: 15. This CDR3 has 17 residues. The CDR3 region is CASVKYTPGTANYGYTF. CDR3 bases: TGTGCCAGCGTAAAATACACCCCCGGGACAGCTAACTATGGCTACACCTTC.

Only a few counts were recorded for this clone. This chain uses TRBV6-5 with TRBJ1-6; 9 bases are shared with TRBD1. Germline lookup yields CDR1 MNHEY and CDR2 SVGAGI. The CDR3 is 15 amino acids. With 7 bases clipped from V and 10 bases from J, the junction kept 11 bases outside the gene matches. This chain's CDR3 is CASTSSQGAESPLHF. The CDR3 coding sequence is TGTGCCAGCACTTCTTCACAGGGGGCGGAATCACCCCTCCACTTT.

The chain joins TRBV10-3 to TRBJ1-2; D may be TRBD1 (5 bases). V was pared by 4 bases and J by 3 bases, with 6 bases between. In germline, CDR1 is ENHRY, CDR2 SYGVKD. The CDR3 length is 12 residues. The CDR3 sequence: CAISGTYYGYTF. The CDR3 coding sequence is TGTGCCATCAGTGGGACATACTATGGCTACACCTTC.

The chain joins TRBV5-1 to TRBJ1-4; TRBD1 is a possible D gene (5 bases). Germline V gene lookup returns CDR1 SGHRS and CDR2 YFSETQ. There are 18 residues in the CDR3. The V gene lost 3 bases and the J gene lost 4 bases, with 22 bases spanning the gap. The CDR3 coding sequence is TGCGCCAGCAGCTCTCTGGCAGGGATAGGGATAAATAATGAAAAACTGTTTTTT. This encodes CASSSLAGIGINNEKLFF.